This T cell receptor (beta chain) appears in the sequencing data of a study of shared T cell receptors in the human thymus. Trimming removed 3 bases at V and 7 bases at J, with 20 bases between. Per the germline V gene, CDR1 is SGHRS and CDR2 is YFSETQ. This CDR3 is built from 17 residues. Clones were sequenced by immunoSEQ multiplex PCR, and TCRdb holds only the in-frame ones, with some missing. This sample has over 65,000 clones, with nearly 95% found just once. The clonotype was recovered from a human donor. The chain couples TRBV5-1 to TRBJ1-6, with D possibly matching TRBD1 (6 bases). The sequenced sample was thymocytes. DNA for the CDR3: TGCGCCAGCAGCTCCGGAACTTACAGGGAGTGCAATTCACCCCTCCACTTT. This translates into CASSSGTYRECNSPLHF.